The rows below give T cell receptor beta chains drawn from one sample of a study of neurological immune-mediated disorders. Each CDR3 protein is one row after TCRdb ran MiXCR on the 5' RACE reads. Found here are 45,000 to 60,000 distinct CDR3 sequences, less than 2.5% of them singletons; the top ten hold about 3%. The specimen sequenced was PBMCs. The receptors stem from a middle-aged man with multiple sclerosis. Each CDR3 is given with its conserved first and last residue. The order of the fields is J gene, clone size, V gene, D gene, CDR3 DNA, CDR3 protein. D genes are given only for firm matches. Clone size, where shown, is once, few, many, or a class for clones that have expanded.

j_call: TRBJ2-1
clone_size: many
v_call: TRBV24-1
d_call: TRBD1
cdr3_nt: TGTGCCACCAGCCGCGGGGACAGGGTGATGTTCTTC
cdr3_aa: CATSRGDRVMFF

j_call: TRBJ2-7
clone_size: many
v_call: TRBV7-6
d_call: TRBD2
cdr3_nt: TGTGCCAGCAGCTTAGATTCCGGGACTAGCGCCTCCTACGAGCAGTACTTC
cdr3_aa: CASSLDSGTSASYEQYF

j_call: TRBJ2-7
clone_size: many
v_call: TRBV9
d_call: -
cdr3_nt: TGTGCCAGCAGCTTAGGACTTAAGGGCTACGAGCAGTACTTC
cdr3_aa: CASSLGLKGYEQYF

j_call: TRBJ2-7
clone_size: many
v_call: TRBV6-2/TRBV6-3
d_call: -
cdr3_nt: TGTGCCAGCAGTTACTCGATGCTAGTTGGCGAGCAGTACTTC
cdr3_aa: CASSYSMLVGEQYF

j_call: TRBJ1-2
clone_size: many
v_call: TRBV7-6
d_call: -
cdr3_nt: TGTGCCAGCAGCTTAGAAGCGTCACTCGAGAGTGGCTACACCTTC
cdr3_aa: CASSLEASLESGYTF

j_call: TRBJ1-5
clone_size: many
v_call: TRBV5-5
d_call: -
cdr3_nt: TGTGCCAGCAGTCAGTCTGGGGTTAGCAATCAGCCCCAGCATTTT
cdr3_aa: CASSQSGVSNQPQHF

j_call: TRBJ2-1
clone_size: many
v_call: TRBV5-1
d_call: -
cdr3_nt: TGCGCCAGCAGCTTGGTAGGTCTGAGCTCCTACAATGAGCAGTTCTTC
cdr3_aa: CASSLVGLSSYNEQFF

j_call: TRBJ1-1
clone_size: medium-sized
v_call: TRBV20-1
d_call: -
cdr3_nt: TGCAGTGCTAGTCTGGGAGATGAAGCTTTCTTT
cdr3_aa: CSASLGDEAFF

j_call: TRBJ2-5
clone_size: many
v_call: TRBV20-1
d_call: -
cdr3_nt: TGCAGTGCTTTTCGGTTTAATGGGGAGACCCAGTACTTC
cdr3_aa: CSAFRFNGETQYF

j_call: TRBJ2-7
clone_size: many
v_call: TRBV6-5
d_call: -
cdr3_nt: TGTGCCAGCAGGACGGTCGGCTCCTCTTTTTACGAGCAGTACTTC
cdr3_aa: CASRTVGSSFYEQYF

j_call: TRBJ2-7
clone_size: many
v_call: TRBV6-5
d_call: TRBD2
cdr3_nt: TGTGCCAGCAGGGAGACTAGCGGGGGCCTCTACGAGCAGTACTTC
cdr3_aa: CASRETSGGLYEQYF

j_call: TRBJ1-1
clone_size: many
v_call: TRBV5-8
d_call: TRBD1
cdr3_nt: TGTGCCAGCAGATTGGGACAGGGGGCGTTAGCTTTCTTT
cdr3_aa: CASRLGQGALAFF

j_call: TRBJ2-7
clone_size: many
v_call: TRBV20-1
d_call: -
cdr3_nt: TGCAGTGCTAGAGGACAGACGTTCTCCTACGAGCAGTACTTC
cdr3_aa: CSARGQTFSYEQYF

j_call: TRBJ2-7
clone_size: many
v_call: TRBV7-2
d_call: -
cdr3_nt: TGTGCCAGCAGCTATGACGCGTACGAGCAGTACTTC
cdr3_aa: CASSYDAYEQYF

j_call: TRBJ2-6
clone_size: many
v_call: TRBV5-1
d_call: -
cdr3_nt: TGCGCCAGCAGCTCGCTTAACTCTGGGGCCAACGTCCTGACTTTC
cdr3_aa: CASSSLNSGANVLTF

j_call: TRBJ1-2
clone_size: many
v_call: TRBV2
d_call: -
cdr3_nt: TGTGCCAGCAGTGAAGGTGGCAACGACTATGGCTACACCTTC
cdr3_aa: CASSEGGNDYGYTF

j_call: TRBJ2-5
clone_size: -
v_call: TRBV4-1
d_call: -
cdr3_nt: TGCGCCAGCAGCCAGCCCAGACCCCAAGAGACCCAGTACTTC
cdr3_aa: CASSQPRPQETQYF

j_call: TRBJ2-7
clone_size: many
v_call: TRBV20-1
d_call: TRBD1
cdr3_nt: TGCAGTGCTATCCGGGACAGGGCGGTTTACGAGCAGTACTTC
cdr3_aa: CSAIRDRAVYEQYF

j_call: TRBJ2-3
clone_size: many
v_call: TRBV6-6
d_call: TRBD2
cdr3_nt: TGTGCCAGCAGGAAGACTAGCGGGGCCACGGATACGCAGTATTTT
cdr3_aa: CASRKTSGATDTQYF

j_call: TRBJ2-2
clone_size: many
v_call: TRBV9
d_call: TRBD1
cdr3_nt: TGTGCCAGCAGGGAGGGACAGGGGAACACCGGGGAGCTGTTTTTT
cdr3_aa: CASREGQGNTGELFF

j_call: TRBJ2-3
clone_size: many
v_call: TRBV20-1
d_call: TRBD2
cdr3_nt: TGCAGTGCAACAGATCTAGCGGGGGGGCGGGGCACAGATACGCAGTATTTT
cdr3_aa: CSATDLAGGRGTDTQYF

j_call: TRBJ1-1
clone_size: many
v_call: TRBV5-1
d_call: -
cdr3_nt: TGCGCCAGCAGCTCCGGCCAGGAAGCTTTCTTT
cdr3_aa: CASSSGQEAFF

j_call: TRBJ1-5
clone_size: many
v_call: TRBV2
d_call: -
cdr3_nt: TGTGCCAGCAGTAATTGGGGGACTCAAGGACCCCAGCATTTT
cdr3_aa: CASSNWGTQGPQHF

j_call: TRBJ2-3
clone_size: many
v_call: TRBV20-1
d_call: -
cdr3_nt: TGCAGTGCTCTTCGGGGAAGCACAGATACGCAGTATTTT
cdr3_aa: CSALRGSTDTQYF

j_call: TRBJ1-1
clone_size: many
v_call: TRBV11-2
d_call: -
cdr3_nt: TGTGCCAGCAGCCTCGAGAGGGGCACTGAAGCTTTCTTT
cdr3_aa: CASSLERGTEAFF

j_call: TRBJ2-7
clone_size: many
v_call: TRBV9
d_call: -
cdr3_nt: TGTGCCAGCAACCCGGACGGCAGGGGTAAAGACGAGCAGTACTTC
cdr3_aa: CASNPDGRGKDEQYF

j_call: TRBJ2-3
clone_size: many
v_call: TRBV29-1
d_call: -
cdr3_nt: TGCAGCGTTGAGAGGGGGATTGTAGATACGCAGTATTTT
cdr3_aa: CSVERGIVDTQYF

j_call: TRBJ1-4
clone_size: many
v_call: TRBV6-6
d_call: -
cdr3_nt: TGTGCCAGCAGTCCATCGACAGGCTCAACTAATGAAAAACTGTTTTTT
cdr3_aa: CASSPSTGSTNEKLFF

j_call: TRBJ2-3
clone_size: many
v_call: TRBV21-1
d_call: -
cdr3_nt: TGTGCCAGCAGCAAAGCTTCAGGACAGGGTAGCACAGATACGCAGTATTTT
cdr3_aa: CASSKASGQGSTDTQYF

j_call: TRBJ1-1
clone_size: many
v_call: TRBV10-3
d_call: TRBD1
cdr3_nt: TGTGCCACGAGGGACAGGGTCTCTGAAGCTTTCTTT
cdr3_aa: CATRDRVSEAFF

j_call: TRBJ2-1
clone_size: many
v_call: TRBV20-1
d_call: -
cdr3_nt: TGCAGTGCTAGGGGTCTACACAATGAGCAGTTCTTC
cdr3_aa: CSARGLHNEQFF

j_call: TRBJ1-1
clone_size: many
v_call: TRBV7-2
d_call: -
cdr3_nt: TGTGCCAGCAGCTTAGCGGGGTGGTCTGAAGCTTTCTTT
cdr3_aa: CASSLAGWSEAFF

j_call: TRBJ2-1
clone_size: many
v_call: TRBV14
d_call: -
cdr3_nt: TGTGCCAGCAGCCAAGGCGCGCCGAACAATGAGCAGTTCTTC
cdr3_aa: CASSQGAPNNEQFF

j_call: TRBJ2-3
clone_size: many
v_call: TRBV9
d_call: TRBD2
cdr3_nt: TGTGCCAGCAGCGTAGAGGGCGGGGGGACCACTAGCACAGATACGCAGTATTTT
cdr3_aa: CASSVEGGGTTSTDTQYF

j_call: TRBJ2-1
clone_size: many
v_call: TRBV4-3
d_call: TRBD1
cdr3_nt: TGCGCCAGCAGCCAAGAAGGGACAGGGCGTTTATATGAGCAGTTCTTC
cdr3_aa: CASSQEGTGRLYEQFF

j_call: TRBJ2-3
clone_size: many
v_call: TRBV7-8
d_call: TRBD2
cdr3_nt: TGTGCCAGCAGCGGATTTACTAGCGGGGGGGCAGATACGCAGTATTTT
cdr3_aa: CASSGFTSGGADTQYF

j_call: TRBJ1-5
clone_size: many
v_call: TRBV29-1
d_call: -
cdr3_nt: TGCAGCGTTGGACGGGAAAATCAGCCCCAGCATTTT
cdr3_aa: CSVGRENQPQHF

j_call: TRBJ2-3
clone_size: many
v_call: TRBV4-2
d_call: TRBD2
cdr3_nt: TGTGCCAGCAGCCAGGCCCAGACTAGCGGGGGAACTAGCACAGATACGCAGTATTTT
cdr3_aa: CASSQAQTSGGTSTDTQYF

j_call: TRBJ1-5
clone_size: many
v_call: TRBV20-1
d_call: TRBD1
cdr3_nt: TGCAGTGCCGCCTCGGGACAGAATTCCAATCAGCCCCAGCATTTT
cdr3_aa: CSAASGQNSNQPQHF

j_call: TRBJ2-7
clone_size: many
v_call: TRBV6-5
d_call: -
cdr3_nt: TGTGCCAGCAGGGCCCCAAATTTACACGAGCAGTACTTC
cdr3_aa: CASRAPNLHEQYF

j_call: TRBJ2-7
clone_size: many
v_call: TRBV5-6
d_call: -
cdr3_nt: TGTGCCAGCAGCTTGGGACGGGGTAGCAATTTGGCGGTCTACGAGCAGTACTTC
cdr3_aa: CASSLGRGSNLAVYEQYF

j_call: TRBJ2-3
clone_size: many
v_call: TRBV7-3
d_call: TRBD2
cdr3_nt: TGTGCCAGCAGCTTAAACGGGGGGGCAGATACGCAGTATTTT
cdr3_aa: CASSLNGGADTQYF

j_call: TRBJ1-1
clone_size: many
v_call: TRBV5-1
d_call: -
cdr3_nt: TGCGCCAGCAAAATACACGGGGCTGTCGCTGAAGCTTTCTTT
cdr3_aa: CASKIHGAVAEAFF

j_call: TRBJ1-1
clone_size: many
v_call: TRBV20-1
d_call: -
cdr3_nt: TGCAGTGCTAGAGCTGGGGGCGGCCAGGGTGCTGAAGCTTTCTTT
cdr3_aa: CSARAGGGQGAEAFF

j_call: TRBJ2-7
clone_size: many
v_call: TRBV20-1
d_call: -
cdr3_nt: TGCAGTGCTCTCTCTTCCCGGGACTCCTACGAGCAGTACTTC
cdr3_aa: CSALSSRDSYEQYF

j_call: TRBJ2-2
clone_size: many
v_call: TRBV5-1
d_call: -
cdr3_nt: TGCGCCAGCAGGTCTCAACTAGGCGCGAACACCGGGGAGCTGTTTTTT
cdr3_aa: CASRSQLGANTGELFF

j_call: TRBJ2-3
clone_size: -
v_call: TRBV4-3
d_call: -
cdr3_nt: TGCGCCAGCGCCAGACAGCTCACAGATACGCAGTATTTT
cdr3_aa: CASARQLTDTQYF

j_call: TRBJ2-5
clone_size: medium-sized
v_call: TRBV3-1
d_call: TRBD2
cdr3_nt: TGTGCCAGCAGCCAAGATTATAGCGAGCGGGGGGATGTGGAGACCCAGTACTTC
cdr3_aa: CASSQDYSERGDVETQYF

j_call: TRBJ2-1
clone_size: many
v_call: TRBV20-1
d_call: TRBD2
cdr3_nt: TGCAGTGCTAGGGGGCTAGCGGGGCCATTCTCCTACAATGAGCAGTTCTTC
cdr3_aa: CSARGLAGPFSYNEQFF